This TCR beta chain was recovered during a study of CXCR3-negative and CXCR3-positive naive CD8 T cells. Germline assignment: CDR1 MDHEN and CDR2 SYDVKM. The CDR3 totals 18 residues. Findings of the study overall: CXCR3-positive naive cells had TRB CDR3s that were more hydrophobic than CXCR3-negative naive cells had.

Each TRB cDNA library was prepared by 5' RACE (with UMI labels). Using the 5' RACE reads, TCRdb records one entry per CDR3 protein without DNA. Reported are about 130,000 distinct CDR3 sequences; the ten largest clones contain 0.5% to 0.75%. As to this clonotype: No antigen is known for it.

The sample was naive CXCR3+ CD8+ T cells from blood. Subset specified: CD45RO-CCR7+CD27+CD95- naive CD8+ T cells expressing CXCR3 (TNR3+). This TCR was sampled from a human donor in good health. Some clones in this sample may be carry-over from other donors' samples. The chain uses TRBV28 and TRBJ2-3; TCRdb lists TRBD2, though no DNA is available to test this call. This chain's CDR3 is CASSLRETGLLRTDTQYF.